This passage covers 32 T cell receptor beta chains from one sample sequenced in a study of ipilimumab plus nivolumab after autologous stem cell transplantation. The protocol was immunoSEQ multiplex PCR, while the TCRdb copy is restricted to in-frame clones and leaves out a portion. This sample has fewer than 45,000 clones, with 90% to 95% found just once. Specimen: PBMCs, collected in a trial of ipilimumab plus nivolumab as post-transplant consolidation. These receptors came from a male donor with multiple myeloma.

This chain uses TRBV30 with TRBJ1-2, with D unresolved. V was trimmed by 0 bases and J by 8 bases, leaving 13 bases between them. Germline CDR1 reads GTSNPN; CDR2 reads SVGIG (reference sequence). The CDR3 spans 13 residues. The CDR3 protein is CAWSVQGLGGYTF. The CDR3 region has the DNA TGTGCCTGGAGTGTACAAGGCCTTGGAGGCTACACCTTC.

With respect to this clone: At one end the junction does not follow the germline gene, possibly because of a read error. The V call is TRBV5-5, the J call TRBJ2-7; D remains ambiguous. Germline values: CDR1 SGHKS, CDR2 YYEKEE (reference sequence). The CDR3 has 15 residues. The CDR3, as DNA: TGTGCCAGCAGTTTGGGTTCGCACGGCTCCTACGAGCAGTACTTC. This gives the protein CASSLGSHGSYEQYF. Complete variable domain (other parts from reference TRBV5-5 and TRBJ2-7): DAGVTQSPTHLIKTRGQQVTLRCSPISGHKSVSWYQQVLGQGPQFIFQYYEKEERGRGNFPDRFSARQFPNYSSELNVNALLLGDSALYLCASSLGSHGSYEQYFGPGTRLTVT.

The chain links TRBV7-2 to TRBJ2-1, with a weak D call TRBD2 (6 bases). This CDR3 has 13 residues. V gave up 8 bases and J gave up 2 bases, with 10 bases separating them. The germline V gene has CDR1 SGHTA and CDR2 FQGNSA. The CDR3 sequence: CASGGATYNEQFF. The CDR3 DNA reads as TGTGCCAGCGGCGGGGCGACCTACAATGAGCAGTTCTTC.

The V gene is TRBV28, the J gene TRBJ2-3, with 7 bases that match TRBD2. V dropped 3 bases and J dropped 4; count of bases not matched to a gene: 7. The CDR3 extends over 15 amino acids. Looked up from germline, CDR1 is MDHEN and CDR2 is SYDVKM. Here the CDR3 DNA reads TGTGCCAGCAGTTTGGGTGGGGGGGTTTCAGATACGCAGTATTTT. Protein product: CASSLGGGVSDTQYF.

The V gene is TRBV7-8, the J gene TRBJ2-7; 8 bases match TRBD2. Trimming removed 1 base from V and 0 bases from J; junction bases left unmatched: 5. This CDR3 is 16 amino acids long. Germline V lookup: CDR1 SGHVS, CDR2 FQNEAQ. CDR3 protein: CASSLGSTSGSYEQYF. In nucleotides, the CDR3 is TGTGCCAGCAGCTTAGGCTCCACTAGCGGCTCCTACGAGCAGTACTTC.

This chain joins TRBV5-6 and TRBJ2-5, with 14 bases fitting TRBD2. The CDR3 totals 15 residues. Unmatched junction bases numbered 1, after V lost 3 bases and J lost 3 bases. Looked up from germline, CDR1 is SGHDT and CDR2 is YYEEEE. The CDR3 nucleotides read TGTGCCAGCAGCTCGGGACTAGCGGGAGAAGAGACCCAGTACTTC. Protein: CASSSGLAGEETQYF.

The chain employs TRBV7-2 and TRBJ2-3, with 14 bases that match TRBD2. The CDR3 consists of 17 residues. Germline-derived CDR1 and CDR2 are SGHTA and FQGNSA. Trimming cost V 4 bases and J 6 bases; bases outside gene matches: 9. DNA for the CDR3: TGTGCCAGCAGCTCTTCGACTAGCGGGAGGGCTGGTGATACGCAGTATTTT. Translating it yields CASSSSTSGRAGDTQYF.

In its sample, this clone was seen a few times. The chain uses TRBV4-3 and TRBJ1-1; 8 bases are shared with TRBD1. The length of the CDR3 is 14 residues. Unmatched junction bases numbered 8, after V lost 8 bases and J lost 3 bases. The V gene's germline CDR1 is LGHNA and CDR2 YSLEER. The CDR3 DNA is TGCGCCAGCTCCAGACAGGGGAGGGACACTGAAGCTTTCTTT. Protein product: CASSRQGRDTEAFF.

V gene TRBV9 combines with J gene TRBJ1-5; D gene unclear. Germline V gives CDR1 SGDLS, CDR2 YYNGEE. V was clipped by 2 bases and J by 0 bases, with 6 bases between them. The CDR3 sequence is 14 residues long. The CDR3 region is CASSVGFSNQPQHF. Here the CDR3 DNA reads TGTGCCAGCAGCGTCGGATTTAGCAATCAGCCCCAGCATTTT.

The CDR3 is CASSLVVSSYNEQFF. The CDR3 DNA reads as TGTGCCAGCAGCTTAGTTGTGAGCTCCTACAATGAGCAGTTCTTC. The chain combines TRBV7-2 with TRBJ2-1; D gene ambiguous. This CDR3 contains 15 residues. The V end was cut by 1 base, the J end by 0 bases, with 7 bases between. Germline-derived CDR1 and CDR2 are SGHTA and FQGNSA.

J is TRBJ2-7 and V is TRBV11-1; 8 bases match TRBD1. V dropped 3 bases and J dropped 3; count of bases not matched to a gene: 7. The CDR3 covers 15 residues. Germline V CDR1 and CDR2: SGHAT, FQDESV (reference sequence). In DNA, the CDR3 is TGTGCCAGCAGCTTTGACAGGGGTGTCTTCTACGAGCAGTACTTC. Its translation is CASSFDRGVFYEQYF.

The rearrangement links TRBV27 to TRBJ2-3; D gene uncertain. The CDR3 spans 13 residues. The germline CDR1 and CDR2 sequences are MNHEY and SMNVEV (reference sequence). The V end lost 2 bases, the J end lost 5 bases, and 8 bases lay between the germline ends. The CDR3, as DNA: TGTGCCAGCAGTTTAGTACCAGGAGATACGCAGTATTTT. It is translated as CASSLVPGDTQYF.

V and J are TRBV9 and TRBJ2-2; TRBD2 might be the D (5 bases). CDR3 length equals 15 residues. CDR1 SGDLS and CDR2 YYNGEE come from the germline V gene. The V gene lost 0 bases and the J gene lost 0 bases, with 6 bases spanning the gap. CDR3 DNA: TGTGCCAGCAGCGTAGGGCGGGCGAACACCGGGGAGCTGTTTTTT. Protein product: CASSVGRANTGELFF.

The chain uses TRBV9 and TRBJ1-2, with D possibly matching TRBD1 (5 bases). The CDR3 has 15 residues. Germline CDR1 SGDLS, CDR2 YYNGEE. The V end was cut by 0 bases, the J end by 3 bases, with 12 bases between. CDR3 sequence (DNA): TGTGCCAGCAGCGTAGACCCCGACAGCTACTATGGCTACACCTTC. Translated: CASSVDPDSYYGYTF.

The genes are TRBV7-9 and TRBJ2-1, with D perhaps TRBD2 (6 bases). With 5 bases removed from V and 7 bases from J, the gap between germline ends came to 18 bases. Germline V gene lookup returns CDR1 SEHNR and CDR2 FQNEAQ (reference sequence). The CDR3 sequence is 15 residues long. CDR3 region: CASSPGGVGGNEQFF. As DNA, the CDR3 is TGTGCCAGCAGCCCCGGAGGGGTGGGAGGTAATGAGCAGTTCTTC. Supplemented by reference TRBV7-9 and TRBJ2-1, the full variable domain reads DTGVSQNPRHKITKRGQNVTFRCDPISEHNRLYWYRQTLGQGPEFLTYFQNEAQLEKSRLLSDRFSAERPKGSFSTLEIQRTEQGDSAMYLCASSPGGVGGNEQFFGPGTRLTVL.

The chain employs TRBV12-5 and TRBJ2-7; D is unresolved. This CDR3 is built from 14 residues. The germline V gene has CDR1 LGHNT and CDR2 FRNRAP. Trimming cost V 6 bases and J 0 bases, with 12 bases left between them. For the CDR3, the DNA is TGTGCTAGTGGCGACGGAAGAAGCTCCTACGAGCAGTACTTC. This translates into CASGDGRSSYEQYF. The full variable domain, rest sourced from reference TRBV12-5 and TRBJ2-7, is DARVTQTPRHKVTEMGQEVTMRCQPILGHNTVFWYRQTMMQGLELLAYFRNRAPLDDSGMPKDRFSAEMPDATLATLKIQPSEPRDSAVYFCASGDGRSSYEQYFGPGTRLTVT.

The chain has TRBV7-6 and TRBJ1-1, with D tentatively TRBD1 (5 bases). Deletions cut 5 bases from V and 4 bases from J, with 17 bases between. Germline CDR1 and CDR2: SGHVS and FNYEAQ. The CDR3 is 15 amino acids. This CDR3 is CASSTMRVGGTEAFF. CDR3 nucleotide sequence: TGTGCCAGCAGCACCATGCGGGTCGGGGGCACTGAAGCTTTCTTT. The full variable domain, completed using reference TRBV7-6 and TRBJ1-1, is GAGVSQSPRYKVTKRGQDVALRCDPISGHVSLYWYRQALGQGPEFLTYFNYEAQQDKSGLPNDRFSAERPEGSISTLTIQRTEQRDSAMYRCASSTMRVGGTEAFFGQGTRLTVV.

The chain carries TRBV27 and TRBJ2-2; TRBD1 agrees at 9 bases. With V trimmed by 3 bases and J by 5 bases, 7 bases remained unmatched. Looked up from germline, CDR1 is MNHEY and CDR2 is SMNVEV (reference sequence). The CDR3 loop spans 16 amino acids. CDR3 sequence reads: CASSFWTGEVTGELFF. Here the CDR3 DNA reads TGTGCCAGCAGTTTCTGGACAGGGGAGGTGACCGGGGAGCTGTTTTTT.

The chain joins TRBV6-6 to TRBJ1-2; D remains ambiguous. With 0 bases removed from V and 4 bases from J, the gap between germline ends came to 12 bases. The CDR3 is 15 amino acids. Germline CDR1 is MNHNY and CDR2 is SVGAGI (reference sequence). The CDR3 DNA is TGTGCCAGCAGTTACTCCCCCGGGGAGAGCTATGGCTACACCTTC. Amino acid sequence: CASSYSPGESYGYTF.

This chain joins TRBV30 and TRBJ1-4; a possible D gene is TRBD1 (6 bases). CDR3 length equals 13 residues. Germline values: CDR1 GTSNPN, CDR2 SVGIG (reference sequence). The germline V and J ends were trimmed by 5 bases and 3 bases, with 10 bases remaining between them. The CDR3 sequence is CAWAGHSNEKLFF. The CDR3 DNA sequence: TGTGCCTGGGCGGGACACTCTAATGAAAAACTGTTTTTT.

The chain links TRBV5-4 to TRBJ2-5; 8 bases are shared with TRBD2. This CDR3 contains 13 residues. The V and J ends lost 2 bases and 4 bases, in that order; junction bases with no gene match: 1. Germline V gives CDR1 SGHNT, CDR2 YYREEE (reference sequence). The CDR3 sequence is CASSFTSGETQYF. Written as DNA, the CDR3 is TGTGCCAGCAGCTTCACTAGCGGAGAGACCCAGTACTTC.

V usage is TRBV28 and J usage is TRBJ1-5, with D possibly matching TRBD1 (6 bases). Germline assignment: CDR1 MDHEN and CDR2 SYDVKM. Trimming cost V 8 bases and J 0 bases, with 20 bases left between them. CDR3 length: 17 amino acids. The CDR3: CASPLRGGRYSNQPQHF. The CDR3 nucleotides are TGTGCCAGCCCCCTCCGGGGGGGGCGGTATAGCAATCAGCCCCAGCATTTT.

The chain carries TRBV19 and TRBJ2-2, with D perhaps TRBD2 (6 bases). Germline CDR1 LNHDA, CDR2 SQIVND (reference sequence). The V and J ends lost 2 bases and 1 base respectively, with 11 bases between them. This CDR3 is 16 amino acids long. CDR3 region: CASSIRGSGNTGELFF. Written as DNA, the CDR3 is TGTGCCAGTAGTATAAGGGGTAGCGGGAACACCGGGGAGCTGTTTTTT.

The genes are TRBV11-3 and TRBJ2-1; 10 bases map to TRBD2. The V and J ends lost 4 bases and 2 bases, in that order; junction bases with no gene match: 5. CDR1 is SGHNT, CDR2 YENEEA, per germline. CDR3 length: 16 amino acids. The CDR3 DNA sequence: TGTGCCAGCAGCTCGAGGACTAGCGGACCCTACAATGAGCAGTTCTTC. Translating it yields CASSSRTSGPYNEQFF.

The chain uses TRBV7-2 and TRBJ1-3, with D perhaps TRBD1 (6 bases). CDR3 length: 16 amino acids. V lost 1 base to trimming and J lost 3 bases, with 13 bases between them. The germline V gene has CDR1 SGHTA and CDR2 FQGNSA. The CDR3 sequence: CASSLVGQGFGNTIYF. DNA of the CDR3: TGTGCCAGCAGCTTAGTTGGGCAGGGGTTTGGAAACACCATATATTTT.

The chain combines TRBV5-6 with TRBJ2-3; D unclear. V dropped 0 bases and J dropped 8 bases, with 13 bases sitting between them. The germline V gene encodes CDR1 SGHDT and CDR2 YYEEEE. This CDR3 region has 14 residues. The CDR3 sequence: CASSLATGFGTQYF. CDR3 in DNA: TGTGCCAGCAGCTTGGCAACTGGGTTTGGTACGCAGTATTTT.

V usage is TRBV9 and J usage is TRBJ1-3; no firm D call. The CDR3 consists of 14 residues. From germline, CDR1 is SGDLS and CDR2 YYNGEE. Trimming removed 0 bases at V and 0 bases at J, with 4 bases between. Here the CDR3 reads CASSVGDSGNTIYF. For the CDR3, the DNA is TGTGCCAGCAGCGTAGGGGACTCTGGAAACACCATATATTTT.

This clone was recorded once. V is TRBV30 and J is TRBJ2-7; D not resolved. Germline V gene lookup returns CDR1 GTSNPN and CDR2 SVGIG (reference sequence). The CDR3 sequence is 11 residues long. Between the trimmed V and J ends, which lost 5 bases and 3 bases, there was a span of 8 bases. The CDR3 DNA follows: TGTGCCTGGGGACCCCTCTACGAGCAGTACTTC. Translation: CAWGPLYEQYF.

The genes are TRBV19 and TRBJ1-1; D unresolved. Germline V CDR1 and CDR2: LNHDA, SQIVND (reference sequence). The CDR3 covers 15 residues. Trimming shortened V by 2 bases and J by 0 bases, and 10 bases separated the two germline ends. Here the CDR3 DNA reads TGTGCCAGTAGTATAACGGGGAGGGTGAACACTGAAGCTTTCTTT. It yields the protein CASSITGRVNTEAFF. The variable domain in full, completed from reference TRBV19 and TRBJ1-1, reads DGGITQSPKYLFRKEGQNVTLSCEQNLNHDAMYWYRQDPGQGLRLIYYSQIVNDFQKGDIAEGYSVSREKKESFPLTVTSAQKNPTAFYLCASSITGRVNTEAFFGQGTRLTVV.

The gene calls are TRBV30 and TRBJ1-6, with TRBD1 identical over 7 bases. Germline CDR1 GTSNPN, CDR2 SVGIG (reference sequence). V dropped 2 bases and J dropped 0; count of bases not matched to a gene: 10. The CDR3 loop spans 18 amino acids. CDR3 DNA sequence: TGTGCCTGGAGTAAGGACAGGTCATCGGGCTCCTATAATTCACCCCTCCACTTT. Protein sequence: CAWSKDRSSGSYNSPLHF.

This clone was observed a single time. The chain joins TRBV2 to TRBJ1-1; 12 bases agree with TRBD1. V shed 6 bases and J 1 base; nucleotides not matched to a gene: 6. The CDR3 sequence is 16 residues long. Germline V gene data show CDR1 as SNHLY and CDR2 as FYNNEI. The CDR3 bases are TGTGCCAGCAGGCCCGGGACAGGGGGCTGGAACACTGAAGCTTTCTTT. Its translation: CASRPGTGGWNTEAFF.

CDR3 in DNA: TGTGCCACCCTCGAGAGGGCTAGCAATCAGCCCCAGCATTTT. Residues: CATLERASNQPQHF. The chain employs TRBV28 and TRBJ1-5; D gene uncertain. CDR3 length equals 14 residues. Germline V CDR1 and CDR2: MDHEN, SYDVKM. V dropped 10 bases and J dropped 0 bases, with 13 bases sitting between them.